The entry below describes one T cell receptor beta chain. From germline, CDR1 is SNHLY and CDR2 FYNNEI. The CDR3 spans 17 residues. Trimming cost V 6 bases and J 6 bases; bases outside gene matches: 15. The data originate from a study of blood T cell repertoires in COVID-19. On the study more broadly: The United States, Italy and Spain supplied acute and convalescent COVID-19 samples.

Authors' analysis steps: Amplification of reference gene primers was used by the study to estimate nucleated cell counts. Assay used: immunoSEQ multiplex PCR; TCRdb lists only in-frame clones, some missing. Clone size and the V and J calls come from that table; the DNA yielded D and trimming. Of around 250,000 clones in the sample, 70% to 90% were seen once. This rearrangement joins TRBV2 to TRBJ2-3; 10 positions match TRBD1. This TCR was recovered from a woman in her forties or fifties who had recovered from COVID-19. The sample was PBMCs or T cells enriched from blood (not recorded which). The DNA of the CDR3 is TGTGCCAGCAGGGCTCCCCGCGACAGGGGGCGCAGGGATACGCAGTATTTT. Protein product: CASRAPRDRGRRDTQYF.